The rows below give T cell receptor beta chains drawn from one sample of a study of OX40 agonist ivuxolimab in advanced cancers. Here immunoSEQ multiplex PCR was the method, and the copy in TCRdb shows in-frame clones only, minus some. The table includes around 76,000 clones, about 93% detected once. The sample in question was CD4+ or CD8+ T cells sorted from blood, obtained in a trial of the OX40 agonist ivuxolimab. The receptors here all came from an adult with an advanced solid tumor such as melanoma, head and neck, liver or kidney cancer. The CDR3 runs from the conserved cysteine through the conserved F or W. A D gene is named only where the DNA matches it firmly. Expanded clones are given a class, and other clones once, few, many or no size at all.

cdr3_aa cdr3_nt v_call cdr3_length clone_size d_call j_call
CAWSETGLAEQFF TGTGCCTGGAGCGAAACAGGGTTGGCTGAGCAGTTCTTC TRBV30 13 NA NA TRBJ2-1
CASSQEPGGFNEQFF TGCGCCAGCAGCCAAGAGCCTGGCGGGTTCAATGAGCAGTTCTTC TRBV4-1 15 NA NA TRBJ2-1
CASRGLAGDKNTGELFF TGTGCCAGCAGGGGACTAGCGGGGGATAAGAACACCGGGGAGCTGTTTTTT TRBV2 17 NA TRBD2 TRBJ2-2
CASSTYPAQETQYF TGTGCCAGCAGCACCTACCCGGCACAAGAGACCCAGTACTTC TRBV5-6 14 NA NA TRBJ2-5
CASSPRHRVTNYGYTF TGTGCCAGCAGCCCTAGACACAGGGTCACCAACTATGGCTACACCTTC TRBV5-8 16 NA NA TRBJ1-2
CASSILRTGQGEAFF TGTGCCAGCAGCATCCTCCGCACAGGGCAGGGTGAAGCTTTCTTT TRBV7-9 15 NA NA TRBJ1-1
CASSFGPGLNTEAFF TGTGCCAGCAGCTTCGGTCCAGGTTTGAACACTGAAGCTTTCTTT TRBV7-2 15 NA NA TRBJ1-1
CASSWGSQGNEQYF TGTGCCAGCAGCTGGGGGAGCCAGGGGAACGAGCAGTACTTC TRBV7-2 14 NA NA TRBJ2-7
CASSLVMGTLEAFF TGCGCCAGCAGCTTGGTAATGGGGACTCTTGAAGCTTTCTTT TRBV5-1 14 NA NA TRBJ1-1
CASSQRVSHEQYF TGCGCCAGCAGCCAAAGGGTCAGCCACGAGCAGTACTTC TRBV4-3 13 NA NA TRBJ2-7
CASSLFPSYNEQFF TGTGCCAGCAGTTTATTTCCCTCCTACAATGAGCAGTTCTTC TRBV27 14 NA NA TRBJ2-1
CATSRDGSSGNTIYF TGTGCCACTTCCCGGGACGGGAGCTCTGGAAACACCATATATTTT TRBV15 15 NA NA TRBJ1-3
CASSSPGEGRAEQFF TGTGCCAGCAGCTCCCCAGGGGAGGGGCGGGCTGAGCAGTTCTTC TRBV11-2 15 NA NA TRBJ2-1
CASSSYATGGDGYTF TGTGCCAGCAGCTCATACGCGACAGGGGGGGATGGCTACACCTTC TRBV7-6 15 NA TRBD1 TRBJ1-2
CASSRPTGSQETQYF TGCGCCAGCAGTCGCCCGACAGGGAGCCAAGAGACCCAGTACTTC TRBV4-1 15 NA TRBD1 TRBJ2-5
CASSFLSYEQYF TGTGCCAGCAGCTTTCTCAGCTACGAGCAGTACTTC TRBV11-2 12 NA NA TRBJ2-7
CASSSFAGGGKDTQYF TGTGCCAGCAGCAGCTTTGCGGGGGGCGGAAAAGATACGCAGTATTTT TRBV6-7 16 NA TRBD2 TRBJ2-3
CASSLGGPPAWEQYF TGTGCCAGCAGCTTAGGGGGTCCCCCGGCTTGGGAGCAGTACTTC TRBV7-8 15 NA NA TRBJ2-7
CASSQRTSGGLQETQYF TGCGCCAGCAGCCAAAGGACTAGCGGGGGATTACAAGAGACCCAGTACTTC TRBV4-3 17 NA TRBD2 TRBJ2-5
CASSISFGADEQFF TGTGCCAGTAGTATCTCATTTGGCGCAGATGAGCAGTTCTTC TRBV19 14 NA NA TRBJ2-1
CASSLWAGSYEQYF TGTGCCAGCAGTCTCTGGGCGGGGTCCTACGAGCAGTACTTC TRBV27 14 NA NA TRBJ2-7
CASSYYDRYNSPLHF TGTGCCAGCAGTTACTATGACCGCTATAATTCACCCCTCCACTTT TRBV6-6 15 NA NA TRBJ1-6
CASSQSIGAEQYF TGTGCCAGCAGCCAATCTATAGGGGCCGAGCAGTACTTC TRBV16 13 NA NA TRBJ2-7
CASTPGGYEQYF TGTGCCAGCACCCCTGGGGGCTACGAGCAGTACTTC TRBV28 12 NA NA TRBJ2-7
CASSLAPGQGSYTEAFF TGTGCCAGCAGCTTAGCCCCCGGACAGGGTTCTTACACTGAAGCTTTCTTT TRBV7-6 17 once TRBD1 TRBJ1-1
CASSIGVGVNTEAFF TGTGCCAGTAGTATAGGGGTGGGGGTGAACACTGAAGCTTTCTTT TRBV19 15 NA NA TRBJ1-1
CASSRWGEGYGYTF TGTGCCAGCAGCCGGTGGGGTGAGGGCTATGGCTACACCTTC TRBV5-4 14 large NA TRBJ1-2
CASSLKGGGNYGYTF TGTGCCAGCAGCTTGAAGGGTGGGGGAAACTATGGCTACACCTTC TRBV5-5 15 NA NA TRBJ1-2
CASSPVPDRDEQYF TGTGCCAGCTCACCTGTTCCCGACAGGGACGAGCAGTACTTC TRBV18 14 NA TRBD1 TRBJ2-7
CASSFPGAGETQYF TGTGCCAGCAGCTTCCCGGGGGCGGGGGAGACCCAGTACTTC TRBV11-3 14 NA NA TRBJ2-5
CASQWSPQHEQYF TGTGCCAGTCAGTGGTCCCCCCAGCACGAGCAGTACTTC TRBV6-6 13 once NA TRBJ2-7
CASSFGQGGHTEAFF TGTGCCAGCAGCTTCGGACAGGGGGGACACACTGAAGCTTTCTTT TRBV7-9 15 NA TRBD1 TRBJ1-1
CASSTGQGTGYGYTF TGTGCCAGTAGTACAGGACAGGGAACGGGCTATGGCTACACCTTC TRBV19 15 many TRBD1 TRBJ1-2
CASSSSRGVGANQETQYF TGTGCCAGCAGCTCATCAAGGGGGGTAGGGGCAAACCAAGAGACCCAGTACTTC TRBV7-9 18 NA NA TRBJ2-5
CASSLEIGVYGNTIYF TGTGCCAGCAGCTTAGAGATAGGGGTATACGGAAACACCATATATTTT TRBV7-6 16 NA NA TRBJ1-3
CASSVAGGREKLFF TGTGCCAGCAGCGTAGCAGGGGGACGTGAAAAACTGTTTTTT TRBV9 14 NA TRBD1 TRBJ1-4
CASSYSGASGNTIYF TGTGCCAGCAGTTACTCGGGGGCCTCTGGAAACACCATATATTTT TRBV6-5 15 NA NA TRBJ1-3
CASSPGPRTDEQYF TGCGCCAGCAGCCCGGGACCCCGGACCGACGAGCAGTACTTC TRBV21-1 14 NA NA TRBJ2-7
CASSEGQGDRSPLHF TGCGCCAGCAGTGAGGGTCAGGGAGATCGCTCACCCCTCCACTTT TRBV10-1 15 NA NA TRBJ1-6
CASSLEGSETQYF TGTGCCAGCAGCCTAGAGGGGTCGGAGACCCAGTACTTC TRBV4-2 13 NA NA TRBJ2-5
CSVMEGATATYEQYF TGCAGCGTTATGGAGGGGGCGACGGCAACCTACGAGCAGTACTTC TRBV29-1 15 once NA TRBJ2-7
CASSLGVAGEEF TGTGCCAGCAGCTTAGGAGTAGCGGGAGAGGAATTC TRBV7-2 12 NA TRBD2 TRBJ2-7
CASSSPGDIRAKNIQYF TGTGCCAGCAGTTCCCCAGGGGATATAAGGGCCAAAAACATTCAGTACTTC TRBV7-9 17 NA NA TRBJ2-4
CSVLGTGVENEQFF TGCAGCGTTCTTGGGACAGGGGTCGAAAATGAGCAGTTCTTC TRBV29-1 14 NA TRBD1 TRBJ2-1
CAISESQPHEQYF TGTGCCATCAGTGAGTCCCAGCCCCACGAGCAGTACTTC TRBV10-3 13 NA NA TRBJ2-7
CASSLPGSFYGYTF TGTGCCAGCAGTTTACCAGGGTCGTTCTATGGCTACACCTTC TRBV6-5 14 NA NA TRBJ1-2
CASSFYGEQYF TGTGCCAGCAGTTTTTACGGCGAGCAGTACTTC TRBV27 11 NA NA TRBJ2-7
CASSYRLSSYEQYF TGTGCCAGCAGTTACCGGCTGAGCTCCTACGAGCAGTACTTC TRBV6-5 14 NA NA TRBJ2-7
CASSLHRGPTDTQYF TGTGCCAGCAGCCTTCACAGGGGACCCACAGATACGCAGTATTTT TRBV9 15 NA TRBD1 TRBJ2-3
CASSLDTVNTEAFF TGTGCCAGCAGCTTAGACACCGTGAACACTGAAGCTTTCTTT TRBV11-3 14 NA NA TRBJ1-1
CASSVGETGDPTRQPQHF TGTGCCAGCAGTGTGGGGGAGACAGGCGACCCGACCCGTCAGCCCCAGCATTTT TRBV27 18 NA NA TRBJ1-5